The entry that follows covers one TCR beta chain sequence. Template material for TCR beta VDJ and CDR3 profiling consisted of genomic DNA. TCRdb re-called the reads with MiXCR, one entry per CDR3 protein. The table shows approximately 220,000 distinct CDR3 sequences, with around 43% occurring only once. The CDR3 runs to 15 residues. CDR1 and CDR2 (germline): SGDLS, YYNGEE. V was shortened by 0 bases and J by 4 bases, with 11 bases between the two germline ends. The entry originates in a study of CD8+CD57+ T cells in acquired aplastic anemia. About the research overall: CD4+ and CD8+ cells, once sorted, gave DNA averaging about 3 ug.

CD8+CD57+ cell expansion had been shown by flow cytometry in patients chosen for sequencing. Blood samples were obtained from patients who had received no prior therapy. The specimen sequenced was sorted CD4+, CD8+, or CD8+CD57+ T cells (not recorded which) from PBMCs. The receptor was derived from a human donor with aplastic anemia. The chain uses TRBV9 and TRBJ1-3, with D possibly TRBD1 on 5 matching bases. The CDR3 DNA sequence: TGTGCCAGCAGCGTAGGTGGGGGATCGGGAAACACCATATATTTT. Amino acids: CASSVGGGSGNTIYF.